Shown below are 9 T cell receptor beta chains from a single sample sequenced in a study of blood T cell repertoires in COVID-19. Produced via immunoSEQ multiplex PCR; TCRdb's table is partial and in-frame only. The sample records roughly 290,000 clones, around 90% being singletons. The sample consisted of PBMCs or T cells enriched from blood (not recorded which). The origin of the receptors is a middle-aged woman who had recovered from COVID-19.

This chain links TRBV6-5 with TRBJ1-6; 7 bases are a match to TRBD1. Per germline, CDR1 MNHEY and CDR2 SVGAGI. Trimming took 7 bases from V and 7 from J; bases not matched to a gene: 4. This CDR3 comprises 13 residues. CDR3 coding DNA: TGTGCCAGCAAGGACAGGAGCAATTCACCCCTCCACTTT. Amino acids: CASKDRSNSPLHF.

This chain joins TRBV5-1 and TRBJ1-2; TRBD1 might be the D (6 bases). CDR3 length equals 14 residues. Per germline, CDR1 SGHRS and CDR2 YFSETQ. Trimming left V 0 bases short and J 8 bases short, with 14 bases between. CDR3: CASSLGGQGRGYTF. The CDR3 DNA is TGCGCCAGCAGCTTGGGAGGGCAGGGGCGAGGCTACACCTTC.

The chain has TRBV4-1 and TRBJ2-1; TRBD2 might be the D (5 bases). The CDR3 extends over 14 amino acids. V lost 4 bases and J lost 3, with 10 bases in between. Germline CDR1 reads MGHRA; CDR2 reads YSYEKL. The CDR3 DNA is TGCGCCAGCAGCCGGGAGAAGAGCTACAATGAGCAGTTCTTC. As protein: CASSREKSYNEQFF.

The CDR3, as DNA: TGCGCCAGCAGCTTTAGGGAGCACACTGAAGCTTTCTTT. Its translation: CASSFREHTEAFF. V gene TRBV5-1 combines with J gene TRBJ1-1; the D is unclear. This CDR3 has 13 residues. The ends were cut back, 2 bases at V and 3 bases at J, with 8 bases in the middle. Germline-derived CDR1 and CDR2 are SGHRS and YFSETQ.

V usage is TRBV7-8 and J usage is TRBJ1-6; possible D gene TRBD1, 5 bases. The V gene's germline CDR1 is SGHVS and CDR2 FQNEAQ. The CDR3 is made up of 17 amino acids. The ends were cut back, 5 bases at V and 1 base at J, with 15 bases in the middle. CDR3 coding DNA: TGTGCCAGCAGCATTTCACGGGGGAAATCCTATAATTCACCCCTCCACTTT. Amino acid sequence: CASSISRGKSYNSPLHF.

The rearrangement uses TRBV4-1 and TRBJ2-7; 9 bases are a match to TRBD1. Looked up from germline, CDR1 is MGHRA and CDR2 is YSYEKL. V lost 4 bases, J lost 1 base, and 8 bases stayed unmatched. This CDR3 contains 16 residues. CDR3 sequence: CASSPRTGALSYEQYF. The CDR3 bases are TGCGCCAGCAGCCCTAGGACAGGGGCCCTTTCCTACGAGCAGTACTTC.

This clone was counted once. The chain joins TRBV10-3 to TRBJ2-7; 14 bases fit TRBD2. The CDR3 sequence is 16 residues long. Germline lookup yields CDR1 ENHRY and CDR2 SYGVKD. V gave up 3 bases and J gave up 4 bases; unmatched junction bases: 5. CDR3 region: CAISDPGLAGGYEQYF. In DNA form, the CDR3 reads TGTGCCATCAGTGACCCCGGACTAGCGGGAGGTTACGAGCAGTACTTC.

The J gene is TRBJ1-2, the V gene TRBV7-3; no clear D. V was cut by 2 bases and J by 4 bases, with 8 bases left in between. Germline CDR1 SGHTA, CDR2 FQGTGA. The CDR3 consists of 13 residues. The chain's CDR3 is CASSLGGGYGYTF. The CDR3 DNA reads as TGTGCCAGCAGCTTAGGCGGCGGCTATGGCTACACCTTC.

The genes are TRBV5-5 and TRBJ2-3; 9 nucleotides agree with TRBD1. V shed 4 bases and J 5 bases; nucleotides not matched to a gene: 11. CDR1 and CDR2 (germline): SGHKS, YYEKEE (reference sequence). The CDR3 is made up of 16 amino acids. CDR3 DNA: TGTGCCAGCAGCCCCCACGGGACAGGGAACGGAGATACGCAGTATTTT. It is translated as CASSPHGTGNGDTQYF.